This entry lists 9 T cell receptor beta chains sequenced from one sample in a study of cytomegalovirus exposure and HLA in healthy donors. TCRdb keeps only in-frame clones here, not all; method: immunoSEQ multiplex PCR. The table shows about 360,000 clones, with roughly 89% occurring only once. Sequencing used PBMCs. The source is a young woman in good health and CMV-seronegative.

V gene TRBV1 combines with J gene TRBJ2-3; the table calls TRBD1, which could not be checked here. TRBV1 is recorded as a pseudogene. This CDR3 is built from 15 residues. CDR3 sequence (DNA): TGCACCAGCAGCCAAGTGCTCAGTAGCACAGATACGCAGTATTTT. Its protein is CTSSQVLSSTDTQYF.

The chain is built from TRBV11-2 and TRBJ2-7; D is perhaps TRBD2 (7 bases). CDR1 SGHAT and CDR2 FQNNGV come from the germline V gene. This CDR3 is built from 17 residues. Trimming stripped 0 bases from V and 3 bases from J, with 18 bases between. The CDR3 loop reads CASSLDRWTAGYYEQYF. CDR3 sequence (DNA): TGTGCCAGCAGCTTAGATCGTTGGACAGCGGGGTACTACGAGCAGTACTTC. The full variable domain, completed using reference TRBV11-2 and TRBJ2-7, is EAGVAQSPRYKIIEKRQSVAFWCNPISGHATLYWYQQILGQGPKLLIQFQNNGVVDDSQLPKDRFSAERLKGVDSTLKIQPAKLEDSAVYLCASSLDRWTAGYYEQYFGPGTRLTVT.

The chain is built from TRBV6-5 and TRBJ1-5; TRBD1 matches 8 bases. CDR1 is MNHEY, CDR2 SVGAGI, per germline. CDR3 size: 16 residues. The J segment lost 2 bases and the V segment lost 0 bases, leaving 3 bases of the junction unmatched. CDR3 protein: CASSYSAGGGNQPQHF. The CDR3, as DNA: TGTGCCAGCAGTTACTCGGCAGGGGGCGGCAATCAGCCCCAGCATTTT.

This chain links TRBV5-4 with TRBJ2-5; TRBD2 matches at 10 bases. With V trimmed by 4 bases and J by 5 bases, 8 bases remained unmatched. The CDR3 has 15 residues. Germline-derived CDR1 and CDR2 are SGHNT and YYREEE (reference sequence). The DNA for the CDR3 is TGTGCCAGCAGCCAAACTAGCGGGACGACGGAGACCCAGTACTTC. Protein: CASSQTSGTTETQYF.

This clone was recorded only once. This chain links TRBV19 with TRBJ2-7; 8 nucleotides line up with TRBD2. Germline V gene data show CDR1 as LNHDA and CDR2 as SQIVND (reference sequence). Unmatched junction bases numbered 14, after V lost 2 bases and J lost 5 bases. The CDR3 spans 17 residues. The CDR3 DNA reads TGTGCCAGTAGTATAAGGGGGGCCGGGACTAGTTCGGACGAGCAGTACTTC. It is translated as CASSIRGAGTSSDEQYF.

The chain links TRBV27 to TRBJ2-2, with 7 bases that match TRBD1. This CDR3 comprises 14 residues. CDR1 and CDR2 (germline): MNHEY, SMNVEV (reference sequence). V was clipped by 5 bases and J by 1 base; unmatched bases: 1. The CDR3 nucleotides are TGTGCCAGCAGTCGACAGGGGAACACCGGGGAGCTGTTTTTT. Translating it yields CASSRQGNTGELFF.

This clone appeared a single time. The genes are TRBV7-8 and TRBJ2-7; 8 nucleotides align to TRBD1. V shed 1 base and J 4 bases; nucleotides not matched to a gene: 3. The CDR3 is 14 residues long. Germline loops: CDR1 SGHVS, CDR2 FQNEAQ. CDR3 nucleotides: TGTGCCAGCAGCTTAGGGCAGGGGGCTTACGAGCAGTACTTC. It translates to CASSLGQGAYEQYF. Using reference TRBV7-8 and TRBJ2-7 for the parts outside the CDR3, the full variable domain is GAGVSQSPRYKVAKRGQDVALRCDPISGHVSLFWYQQALGQGPEFLTYFQNEAQLDKSGLPSDRFFAERPEGSVSTLKIQRTQQEDSAVYLCASSLGQGAYEQYFGPGTRLTVT.

The chain uses TRBV5-1 and TRBJ2-5; 8 positions agree with TRBD1. The junction had 7 bases not matched to a gene; V was cut back by 0 bases and J by 3 bases. The germline V gene has CDR1 SGHRS and CDR2 YFSETQ. The CDR3 has 16 residues. The CDR3 loop is CASSLAGRGREETQYF. Here the CDR3 DNA reads TGCGCCAGCAGCTTGGCCGGCAGGGGGCGCGAAGAGACCCAGTACTTC.

V usage is TRBV28 and J usage is TRBJ1-6, with 7 bases aligning to TRBD1. From germline, CDR1 is MDHEN and CDR2 SYDVKM. The CDR3 sequence is 15 residues long. Trimming took 6 bases from V and 6 from J; bases not matched to a gene: 8. In DNA form, the CDR3 reads TGTGCCAGCAGCAGGGGGGATCCGGGTAATTCACCCCTCCACTTT. This translates into CASSRGDPGNSPLHF.